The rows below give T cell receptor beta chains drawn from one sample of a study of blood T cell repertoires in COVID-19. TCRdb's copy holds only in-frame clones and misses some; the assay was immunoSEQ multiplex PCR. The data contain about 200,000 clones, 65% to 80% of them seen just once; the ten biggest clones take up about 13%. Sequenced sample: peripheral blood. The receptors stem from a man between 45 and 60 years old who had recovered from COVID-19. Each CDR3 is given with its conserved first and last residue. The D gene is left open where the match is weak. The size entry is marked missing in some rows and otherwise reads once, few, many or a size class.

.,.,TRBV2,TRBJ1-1,CASSQYGEPQSEAFF,TGTGCCAGCAGTCAATACGGAGAACCTCAGTCTGAAGCTTTCTTT
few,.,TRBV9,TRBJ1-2,CASSVAREGSYGYTF,TGTGCCAGCAGCGTAGCTCGGGAGGGGTCCTATGGCTACACCTTC
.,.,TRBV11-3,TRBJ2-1,CASSLGQGSNEQFF,TGTGCCAGCAGCTTAGGGCAGGGAAGCAATGAGCAGTTCTTC
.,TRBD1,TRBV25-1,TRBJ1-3,CASSARQGAGVNTIYF,TGTGCCAGCAGTGCTCGACAGGGGGCCGGGGTAAACACCATATATTTT
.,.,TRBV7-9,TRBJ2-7,CASSLVRYEQYF,TGTGCCAGCAGCTTAGTCCGCTACGAGCAGTACTTC
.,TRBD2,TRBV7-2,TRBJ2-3,CASTIGLVKDTQYF,TGTGCCAGCACGATCGGACTAGTCAAAGATACGCAGTATTTT
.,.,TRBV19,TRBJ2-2,CASSIPRVATGELFF,TGTGCCAGTAGTATTCCCAGGGTGGCGACCGGGGAGCTGTTTTTT
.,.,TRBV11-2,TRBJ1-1,CASSLGVWGDTEAFF,TGTGCCAGCAGCTTAGGGGTTTGGGGGGACACTGAAGCTTTCTTT
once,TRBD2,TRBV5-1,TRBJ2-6,CASSLRGLAELTGANVLTF,TGCGCCAGCAGCTTAAGGGGACTAGCGGAACTTACTGGGGCCAACGTCCTGACTTTC
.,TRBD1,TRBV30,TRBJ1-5,CAWSVGQRNQPQHF,TGTGCCTGGAGTGTGGGACAGCGAAATCAGCCCCAGCATTTT
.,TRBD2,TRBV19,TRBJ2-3,CASSPPRLAGAAGSTDTQYF,TGTGCCAGTAGCCCCCCTAGGTTAGCGGGAGCCGCAGGGAGCACAGATACGCAGTATTTT
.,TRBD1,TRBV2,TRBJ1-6,CASSEVRTLTGLGSSPLHF,TGTGCCAGCAGTGAAGTACGCACGTTGACAGGGCTGGGGAGTTCACCCCTCCACTTT
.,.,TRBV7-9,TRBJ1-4,CASSFPSTTNEKLFF,TGTGCCAGCAGCTTTCCGAGTACAACTAATGAAAAACTGTTTTTT
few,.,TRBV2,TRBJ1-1,CASSTFGDTEAFF,TGTGCCAGCAGCACGTTCGGTGATACTGAAGCTTTCTTT
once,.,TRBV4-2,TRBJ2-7,CASSQAGTYSYEQYF,TGTGCCAGCAGCCAAGCCGGGACTTACTCCTACGAGCAGTACTTC
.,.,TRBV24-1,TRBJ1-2,CATSGGGGYTF,TGTGCCACCAGTGGGGGGGGTGGCTACACCTTC
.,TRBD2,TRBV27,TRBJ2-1,CASRRTTGSGGYEQFF,TGTGCCAGCAGACGAACCACAGGGAGCGGGGGCTATGAGCAGTTCTTC
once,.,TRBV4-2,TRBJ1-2,CASSQGRAVNYGYTF,TGTGCCAGCAGCCAGGGCAGGGCGGTTAACTATGGCTACACCTTC
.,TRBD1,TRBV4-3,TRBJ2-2,CASSQPWGTGGTGELFF,TGCGCCAGCAGCCAACCTTGGGGGACAGGGGGGACCGGGGAGCTGTTTTTT
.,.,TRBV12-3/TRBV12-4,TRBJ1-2,CASSRDYGYTF,TGTGCCAGCAGCAGGGACTATGGCTACACCTTC
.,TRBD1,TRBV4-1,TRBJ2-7,CASSLKGQGSHEQYF,TGCGCCAGCAGCCTTAAAGGACAGGGGTCCCACGAGCAGTACTTC
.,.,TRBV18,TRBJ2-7,CASSPGRGQRRYEQYF,TGTGCCAGCTCACCCGGAAGAGGACAGAGACGTTACGAGCAGTACTTC
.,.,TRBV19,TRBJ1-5,CASRQGSNQPQHF,TGTGCCAGTAGACAGGGAAGCAATCAGCCCCAGCATTTT
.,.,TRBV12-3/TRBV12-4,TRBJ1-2,CASRGFLGYTF,TGTGCCAGCAGGGGCTTCTTGGGCTACACCTTC
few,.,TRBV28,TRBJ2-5,CASSFLGAGETQYF,TGTGCCAGCAGTTTTTTAGGGGCCGGGGAGACCCAGTACTTC
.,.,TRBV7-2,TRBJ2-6,CASSRRTDYSGANVLTF,TGTGCCAGCAGCCGTAGGACCGACTACTCTGGGGCCAACGTCCTGACTTTC
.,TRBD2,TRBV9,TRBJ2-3,CASHETAGVTDTQYF,TGTGCCAGCCACGAGACAGCGGGAGTCACAGATACGCAGTATTTT
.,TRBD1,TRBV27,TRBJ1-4,CASSPSRTGFNEKLFF,TGTGCCAGCAGTCCCAGCAGGACAGGGTTTAATGAAAAACTGTTTTTT
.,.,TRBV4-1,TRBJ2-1,CASSQEVRENEQFF,TGCGCCAGCAGCCAAGAGGTCCGGGAAAATGAGCAGTTCTTC
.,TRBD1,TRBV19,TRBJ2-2,CASSQTGYVAGELFF,TGTGCCAGTAGCCAGACAGGGTACGTCGCCGGGGAGCTGTTTTTT
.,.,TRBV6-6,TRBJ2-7,CASSYSAPNTYEQYF,TGTGCCAGCAGTTACTCGGCCCCAAACACCTACGAGCAGTACTTC
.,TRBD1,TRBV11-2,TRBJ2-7,CASSFGQGFYEQYF,TGTGCCAGCAGCTTTGGACAGGGTTTTTACGAGCAGTACTTC
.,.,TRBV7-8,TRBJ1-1,CASSPLRSTEAFF,TGTGCCAGCAGCCCGCTCCGGAGCACTGAAGCTTTCTTT
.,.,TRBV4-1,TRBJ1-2,CASSQAGRNYGYTF,TGCGCCAGCAGCCAAGCGGGTCGTAACTATGGCTACACCTTC
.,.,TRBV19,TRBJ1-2,CASSRAGDPGYGYTF,TGTGCCAGTAGTAGAGCTGGGGATCCGGGGTATGGCTACACCTTC
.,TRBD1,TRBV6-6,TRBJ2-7,CASSYGDRVNEQYF,TGTGCCAGCAGTTACGGGGACAGGGTAAACGAGCAGTACTTC
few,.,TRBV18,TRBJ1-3,CASSNQGFGNTIYF,TGTGCCAGCTCAAACCAGGGTTTTGGAAACACCATATATTTT
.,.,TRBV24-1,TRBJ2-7,CATSGGGEQYF,TGTGCCACCAGTGGAGGAGGCGAGCAGTACTTC
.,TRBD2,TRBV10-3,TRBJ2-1,CAISGKVAAGGDYNEQFF,TGTGCCATCAGTGGGAAAGTCGCGGCGGGAGGAGACTACAATGAGCAGTTCTTC
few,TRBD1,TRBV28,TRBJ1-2,CASRGGMNYGYTF,TGTGCCAGCAGAGGGGGCATGAACTATGGCTACACCTTC
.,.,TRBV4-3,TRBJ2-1,CASSLIAGAEQFF,TGCGCCAGCAGCCTCATCGCGGGGGCTGAGCAGTTCTTC
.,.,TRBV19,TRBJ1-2,CASSDQIYGYTF,TGTGCCAGTAGTGATCAGATCTATGGCTACACCTTC
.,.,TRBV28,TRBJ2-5,CASSLLGGMETQYF,TGTGCCAGCAGTTTATTAGGAGGGATGGAGACCCAGTACTTC
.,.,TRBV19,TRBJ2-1,CASSIRRGYEQFF,TGTGCCAGTAGTATCCGGCGCGGTTATGAGCAGTTCTTC
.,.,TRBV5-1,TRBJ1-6,CASSLGPGSYNSPLHF,TGCGCCAGCAGCTTGGGACCGGGCTCCTATAATTCACCCCTCCACTTT
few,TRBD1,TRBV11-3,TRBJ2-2,CASSSGTGFPGELFF,TGTGCCAGCAGCTCCGGGACAGGTTTCCCCGGGGAGCTGTTTTTT
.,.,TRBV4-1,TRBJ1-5,CASSQEQGYSNQPQHF,TGCGCCAGCAGCCAAGAGCAGGGATATAGCAATCAGCCCCAGCATTTT
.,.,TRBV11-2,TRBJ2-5,CASRNVAGKQETQYF,TGTGCCAGCAGGAACGTGGCAGGGAAGCAAGAGACCCAGTACTTC
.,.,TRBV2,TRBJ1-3,CASSLSGNTIYF,TGTGCCAGCAGTCTTTCTGGAAACACCATATATTTT
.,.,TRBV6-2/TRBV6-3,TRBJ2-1,CASSSIGDFNNEQFF,TGTGCCAGCAGCTCAATAGGGGACTTCAACAATGAGCAGTTCTTC
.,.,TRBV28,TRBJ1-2,CASSFNNYGYTF,TGTGCCAGCAGTTTTAATAACTATGGCTACACCTTC
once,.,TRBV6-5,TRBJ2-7,CASTLNIGLLYEQYF,TGTGCCAGCACCCTGAATATAGGACTACTCTACGAGCAGTACTTC
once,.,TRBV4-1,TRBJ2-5,CASSQPRTTQETQYF,TGCGCCAGCAGCCAACCCAGGACTACCCAAGAGACCCAGTACTTC
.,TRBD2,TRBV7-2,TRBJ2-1,CASSWVAGGPNEQFF,TGTGCCAGCAGCTGGGTAGCGGGAGGGCCGAATGAGCAGTTCTTC
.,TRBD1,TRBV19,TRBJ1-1,CASSTRGQGPEAFF,TGTGCCAGTAGTACAAGGGGACAGGGACCCGAAGCTTTCTTT
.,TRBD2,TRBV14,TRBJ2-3,CASSLNLAGPGDTQYF,TGTGCCAGCAGCCTTAATCTAGCGGGGCCCGGAGATACGCAGTATTTT
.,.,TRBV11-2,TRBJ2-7,CASSLDHGWTIPSYEQYF,TGTGCCAGCAGCTTAGATCATGGGTGGACAATTCCCTCCTACGAGCAGTACTTC